Reported below is one TCR beta chain. The CDR3 loop spans 14 amino acids. V lost 2 bases, J lost 3 bases, and 9 bases lay in between. CDR1 and CDR2 from the germline V gene are SGHRS and YFSETQ. The data were obtained in a study of T-cell memory formation after mild COVID-19. TCRdb used MiXCR to reprocess the 5' RACE reads, holding one entry per CDR3 protein. The sample has some 450,000 distinct CDR3 sequences; around 18% are singletons. Sequencing was performed on PBMCs or a T cell subset sorted from them (not recorded which). The receptor comes from an adult woman who had mild COVID-19 (a few samples of this study predate the infection). Cell type and time point are not known. The chain links TRBV5-1 to TRBJ1-5, with D perhaps matching TRBD1 (5 bases). The CDR3 here is CASSLSGNNQPQHF. CDR3 bases: TGCGCCAGCAGCTTATCAGGGAACAATCAGCCCCAGCATTTT.